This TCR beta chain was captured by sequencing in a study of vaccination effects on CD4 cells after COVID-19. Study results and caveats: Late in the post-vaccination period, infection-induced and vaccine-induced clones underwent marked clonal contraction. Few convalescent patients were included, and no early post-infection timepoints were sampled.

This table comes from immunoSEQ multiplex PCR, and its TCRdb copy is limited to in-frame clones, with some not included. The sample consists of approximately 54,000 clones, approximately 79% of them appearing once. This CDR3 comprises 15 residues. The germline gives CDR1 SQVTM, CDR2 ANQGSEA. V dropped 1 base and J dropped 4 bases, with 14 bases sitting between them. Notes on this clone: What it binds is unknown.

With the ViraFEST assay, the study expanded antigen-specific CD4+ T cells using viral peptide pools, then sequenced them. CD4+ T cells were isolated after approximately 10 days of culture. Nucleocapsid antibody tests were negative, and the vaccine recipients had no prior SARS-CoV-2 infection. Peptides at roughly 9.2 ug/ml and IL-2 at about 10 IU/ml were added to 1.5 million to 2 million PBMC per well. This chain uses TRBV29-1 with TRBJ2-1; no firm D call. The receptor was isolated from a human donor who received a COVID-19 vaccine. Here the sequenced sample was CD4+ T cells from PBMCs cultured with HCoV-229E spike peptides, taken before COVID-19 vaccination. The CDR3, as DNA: TGCAGCGTTGAAGGTGTCAGGTATAGGTACAATGAGCAGTTCTTC. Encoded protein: CSVEGVRYRYNEQFF.